The 17 T cell receptor beta chains reported below all come from one sample, sequenced in a study of T-cell reconstitution after alpha-beta-depleted transplantation in children. TCRbeta library construction was performed incorporating unique molecular identifiers. In TCRdb, the PCR reads were re-called with MiXCR into one record per CDR3 protein. This sample yields some 500,000 distinct CDR3 sequences, of which around 17% are seen a single time; over 3% belongs to the top ten. Source: PBMCs from the stem cell graft donor, taken from the stem cell graft. The receptors stem from a human donor who donated a stem cell graft to a child with acute lymphoblastic leukemia.

There are a few counts of this clonotype. This sequence joins TRBV12-3 or TRBV12-4 and TRBJ2-2; 9 bases are shared with TRBD2. With 3 bases clipped from V and 4 bases from J, the junction kept 9 bases outside the gene matches. The CDR3 consists of 17 residues. CDR3 coding DNA: TGTGCCAGCAGTTTCACCAGCGGGAGGAAGACCACCGGGGAGCTGTTTTTT. Its protein is CASSFTSGRKTTGELFF.

This chain connects TRBV5-1 to TRBJ2-7, with D tentatively TRBD2 (5 bases). Trimming took off 4 bases at V and 0 bases at J, with 11 bases between the two ends. This CDR3 spans 14 amino acids. Germline V gene lookup returns CDR1 SGHRS and CDR2 YFSETQ. The CDR3 sequence is CASSPGVSSYEQYF. The CDR3 nucleotides read TGCGCCAGCAGCCCCGGGGTTAGCTCCTACGAGCAGTACTTC.

V is TRBV7-3 and J is TRBJ2-2; D perhaps matches TRBD2 (6 bases). CDR3 length: 16 residues. V was pared by 2 bases and J by 4 bases, with 14 bases between. Germline V gives CDR1 SGHTA, CDR2 FQGTGA. CDR3 bases: TGTGCCAGCAGCTTACCGGGGGTGACAATCACCGGGGAGCTGTTTTTT. The encoded protein is CASSLPGVTITGELFF.

The rearrangement uses TRBV7-8 and TRBJ2-7; no clear D gene. Germline values: CDR1 SGHVS, CDR2 FQNEAQ. The CDR3 spans 15 residues. Trimming pared 2 bases from V and 3 bases from J, leaving 14 bases between. CDR3 nucleotides: TGTGCCAGCAGCTTACTGAGAGAAGAAGGCTACGAGCAGTACTTC. The encoded protein is CASSLLREEGYEQYF.

The genes are TRBV24-1 and TRBJ2-7; 7 positions match TRBD1. The CDR3 is 13 residues long. The V and J ends lost 5 bases and 7 bases, in that order; junction bases with no gene match: 7. CDR1 KGHDR and CDR2 SFDVKD come from the germline V gene. DNA for the CDR3: TGTGCCACCAGTGGGGACAGATCTGGGGAGCAGTACTTC. It encodes CATSGDRSGEQYF.

The rearrangement joins TRBV6-1 to TRBJ2-1, with TRBD2 identical over 9 bases. Germline-derived CDR1 and CDR2 are MNHNS and SASEGT. The CDR3 consists of 17 residues. After removal of 5 bases from V and 6 bases from J, the junction contained 14 bases not matched to a gene. The CDR3 DNA is TGTGCCAGCAGTCGCGGACTAGCGAGGACCTCAGGCAATGAGCAGTTCTTC. The encoded protein is CASSRGLARTSGNEQFF.

The V gene is TRBV29-1, the J gene TRBJ2-2; no reliable D call. V gave up 6 bases and J gave up 6 bases, with 17 bases separating them. The germline gives CDR1 SQVTM, CDR2 ANQGSEA. The CDR3 contains 14 residues. The CDR3 nucleotides are TGCAGCGTCTCCCCCCCCCACCGAGCCGGGGAGCTGTTTTTT. This gives the protein CSVSPPHRAGELFF.

Many counts were recorded for this clonotype. V is TRBV7-6 and J is TRBJ2-2; D not resolved. The germline gives CDR1 SGHVS, CDR2 FNYEAQ. V lost 3 bases and J lost 3, with 8 bases in between. This CDR3 spans 14 amino acids. The chain's CDR3 is CASSLRQDTGELFF. In nucleotides, the CDR3 is TGTGCCAGCAGCTTGAGGCAAGACACCGGGGAGCTGTTTTTT.

This clonotype appeared a few times. The rearrangement joins TRBV29-1 to TRBJ2-2; 7 bases fit TRBD1. The CDR3 runs to 17 residues. The ends lost 4 bases at V and 3 bases at J; junction bases unmatched: 14. CDR1 is SQVTM and CDR2 is ANQGSEA in the germline V gene. The CDR3 coding sequence is TGCAGCGTTGGGTCCCCGGGGACAGCCCTTCACACCGGGGAGCTGTTTTTT. It translates to CSVGSPGTALHTGELFF.

This clonotype was observed many times. The J gene is TRBJ1-3, the V gene TRBV5-1, with TRBD1 matching 10 bases. CDR1 and CDR2 from the germline V gene are SGHRS and YFSETQ. The V segment lost 4 bases and the J segment 4 bases; nucleotides outside the gene matches: 11. The CDR3 has 17 residues. The CDR3: CASSAYGTGVTGNTIYF. The CDR3 DNA reads as TGCGCCAGCAGCGCATACGGGACAGGGGTAACCGGAAACACCATATATTTT.

This clonotype has only a few counts. The CDR3 bases are TGTGCCAGCAGTGAATCTGGAGGTCAAGAGACCCAGTACTTC. This encodes CASSESGGQETQYF. The chain joins TRBV25-1 to TRBJ2-5; D might be TRBD2 (5 bases). Germline lookup yields CDR1 MGHDK and CDR2 SYGVNS. The CDR3 runs 14 residues. Trimming stripped 1 base from V and 2 bases from J, with 8 bases between.

The J gene is TRBJ2-7, the V gene TRBV19; the D is unclear. This CDR3 region has 13 residues. Germline-derived CDR1 and CDR2 are LNHDA and SQIVND (reference sequence). V lost 5 bases and J lost 5, with 13 bases in between. The CDR3 sequence: CASSFLVMHEQYF. The CDR3 DNA reads TGTGCCAGTAGTTTCCTGGTAATGCACGAGCAGTACTTC.

This clonotype was seen a handful of times. The rearrangement joins TRBV29-1 to TRBJ1-2; 9 bases are shared with TRBD1. Germline V gene sequence: CDR1 SQVTM, CDR2 ANQGSEA. The CDR3 loop spans 13 amino acids. V shed 7 bases and J 1 base; nucleotides not matched to a gene: 4. CDR3 bases: TGCAGCGCTGGACAGGGGAGTAACTATGGCTACACCTTC. The encoded protein is CSAGQGSNYGYTF.

In this sample, this clonotype turned up many times. The chain combines TRBV5-1 with TRBJ2-3; no clear D. Germline-derived CDR1 and CDR2 are SGHRS and YFSETQ. The CDR3 has 13 amino acids. Between the trimmed V and J ends, which lost 0 bases and 1 base, there was a span of 3 bases. The DNA for the CDR3 is TGCGCCAGCAGCTTGGGCCGCACAGATACGCAGTATTTT. This codes for CASSLGRTDTQYF.

V is TRBV11-2 and J is TRBJ2-1; 13 nucleotides agree with TRBD2. The germline gives CDR1 SGHAT, CDR2 FQNNGV. Trimming at V came to 2 bases and at J to 4 bases, leaving 11 bases not matched to a gene. The CDR3 covers 19 residues. This CDR3 reads CASSLPSLAGGPRYNEQFF. The CDR3 coding sequence is TGTGCCAGCAGCTTACCCTCACTAGCGGGAGGGCCGAGGTACAATGAGCAGTTCTTC.

This rearrangement joins TRBV5-1 to TRBJ2-1; tentatively, D is TRBD2 (7 bases). V was cut by 2 bases and J by 7 bases, with 16 bases left in between. The V gene's germline CDR1 is SGHRS and CDR2 YFSETQ. The CDR3 spans 15 residues. CDR3 nucleotide sequence: TGCGCCAGCAGCTTATCTCAGGGGAGGGAGAATGAGCAGTTCTTC. It is translated as CASSLSQGRENEQFF.

The chain links TRBV20-1 to TRBJ2-1; a weak D match, TRBD2 (6 bases). The V end lost 3 bases, the J end lost 5 bases, and 11 bases lay between the germline ends. The V gene's germline CDR1 is DFQATT and CDR2 SNEGSKA (reference sequence). The CDR3 length is 13 residues. CDR3 loop: CSASFSGHNEQFF. In DNA form, the CDR3 reads TGCAGTGCTAGTTTTAGCGGCCACAATGAGCAGTTCTTC.